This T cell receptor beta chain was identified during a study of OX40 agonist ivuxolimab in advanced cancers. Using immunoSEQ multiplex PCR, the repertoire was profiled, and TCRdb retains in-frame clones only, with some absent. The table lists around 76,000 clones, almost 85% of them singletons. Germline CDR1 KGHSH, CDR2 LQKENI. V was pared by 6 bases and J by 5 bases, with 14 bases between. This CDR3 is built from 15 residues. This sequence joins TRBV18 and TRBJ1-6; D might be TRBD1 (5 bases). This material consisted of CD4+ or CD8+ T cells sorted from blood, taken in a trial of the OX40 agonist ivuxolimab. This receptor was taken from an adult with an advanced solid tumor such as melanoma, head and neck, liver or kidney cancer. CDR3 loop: CASSSRPGDNSPLHF. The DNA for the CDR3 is TGTGCCAGCTCGTCCCGCCCGGGGGATAATTCACCCCTCCACTTT.